The subject of this entry is one T cell receptor (beta chain). Its antigen is not identified. The data were obtained in a study of blood T cells in healthy people across ages. Through a sample-barcoded 5' primer and a J-beta primer mix, a second PCR was run for about 6 to 11 cycles. CDR3-containing paired-end reads numbering at least 2.5 million came from each sample. From the 5' RACE reads, TCRdb called clonotypes with MiXCR, one entry per CDR3 protein. The profile covers 800,000 to 950,000 distinct CDR3 sequences, with roughly 48% appearing a single time and around 15% taken by the ten largest. Study-level points and caveats: Both higher diversity and more naive CD4+ cells marked long-lived donors when set against aged donors. In the absence of known donor CMV status, changes in expanded clonotypes were possibly confounded.

The CDR3 runs to 12 residues. The V end lost 4 bases, the J end lost 7 bases, and 10 bases lay between the germline ends. Germline V gene lookup returns CDR1 SQVTM and CDR2 ANQGSEA. The source of this sequence is a man younger than 40 in good health. V gene TRBV29-1 combines with J gene TRBJ1-4; D unresolved. The sample taken for sequencing was blood. This CDR3 reads CSVVDVSEKLFF. The CDR3 coding sequence is TGCAGCGTTGTGGACGTTTCTGAAAAACTGTTTTTT. The full variable domain, in which reference TRBV29-1 and TRBJ1-4 provide the parts outside the CDR3, is SAVISQKPSRDICQRGTSLTIQCQVDSQVTMMFWYRQQPGQSLTLIATANQGSEATYESGFVIDKFPISRPNLTFSTLTVSNMSPEDSSIYLCSVVDVSEKLFFGSGTQLSVL.